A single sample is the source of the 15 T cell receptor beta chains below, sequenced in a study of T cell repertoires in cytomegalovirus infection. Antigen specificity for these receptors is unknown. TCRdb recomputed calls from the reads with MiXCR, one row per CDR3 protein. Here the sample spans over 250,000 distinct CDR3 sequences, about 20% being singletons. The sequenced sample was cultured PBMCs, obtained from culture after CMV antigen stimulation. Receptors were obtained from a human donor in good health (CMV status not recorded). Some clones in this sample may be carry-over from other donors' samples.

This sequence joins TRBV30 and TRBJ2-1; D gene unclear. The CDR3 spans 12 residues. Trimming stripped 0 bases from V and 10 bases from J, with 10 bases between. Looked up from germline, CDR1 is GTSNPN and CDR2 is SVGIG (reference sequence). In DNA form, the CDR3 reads TGTGCCTGGAGTGTACCCCTGCTGGAGCAGTTCTTC. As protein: CAWSVPLLEQFF.

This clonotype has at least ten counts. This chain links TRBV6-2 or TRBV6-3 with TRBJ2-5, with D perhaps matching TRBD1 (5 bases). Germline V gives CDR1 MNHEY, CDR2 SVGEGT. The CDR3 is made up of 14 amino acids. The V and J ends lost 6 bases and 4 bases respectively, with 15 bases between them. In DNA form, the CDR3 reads TGTGCCAGCAGCGCTCGACAGTGGGGAGAGACCCAGTACTTC. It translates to CASSARQWGETQYF.

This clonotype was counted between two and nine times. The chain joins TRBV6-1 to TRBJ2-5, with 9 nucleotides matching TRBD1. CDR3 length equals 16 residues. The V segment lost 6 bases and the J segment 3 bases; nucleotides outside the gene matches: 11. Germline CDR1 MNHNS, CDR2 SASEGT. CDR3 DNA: TGTGCCAGCAGCCCCTGGAAGACAGGGGGAAAAGAGACCCAGTACTTC. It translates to CASSPWKTGGKETQYF.

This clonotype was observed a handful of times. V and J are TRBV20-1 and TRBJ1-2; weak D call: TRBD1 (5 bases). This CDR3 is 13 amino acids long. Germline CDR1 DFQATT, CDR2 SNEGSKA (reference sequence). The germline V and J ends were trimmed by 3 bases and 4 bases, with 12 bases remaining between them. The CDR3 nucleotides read TGCAGTGCTAGCCCAGGGCTAACCTATGGCTACACCTTC. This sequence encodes CSASPGLTYGYTF.

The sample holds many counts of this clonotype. CDR3: CASSSAGTGKNEQFF. The CDR3 DNA reads TGTGCCAGCAGTTCGGCTGGGACAGGGAAGAATGAGCAGTTCTTC. This rearrangement joins TRBV28 to TRBJ2-1, with TRBD1 matching 9 bases. This CDR3 contains 15 residues. J gave up 7 bases and V 4 bases, and 8 bases lay outside the gene matches. Germline-derived CDR1 and CDR2 are MDHEN and SYDVKM.

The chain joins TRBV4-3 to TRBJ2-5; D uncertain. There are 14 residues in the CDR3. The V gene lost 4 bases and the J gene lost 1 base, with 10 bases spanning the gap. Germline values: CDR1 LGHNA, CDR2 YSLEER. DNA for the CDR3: TGCGCCAGCAGCCTGAGCTGGCCCCAAGAGACCCAGTACTTC. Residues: CASSLSWPQETQYF.

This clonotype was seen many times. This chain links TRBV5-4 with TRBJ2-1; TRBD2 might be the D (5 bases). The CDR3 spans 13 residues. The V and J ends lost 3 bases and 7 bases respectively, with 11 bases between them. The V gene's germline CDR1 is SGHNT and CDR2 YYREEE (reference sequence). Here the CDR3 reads CASSSSRGNEQFF. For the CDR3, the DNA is TGTGCCAGCAGCTCCTCCCGAGGGAATGAGCAGTTCTTC.

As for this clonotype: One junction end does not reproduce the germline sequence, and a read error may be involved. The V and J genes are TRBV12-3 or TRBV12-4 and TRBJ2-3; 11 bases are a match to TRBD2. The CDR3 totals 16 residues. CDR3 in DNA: TGCTCCACTAAAAAACTAGCGGGAGCCAGGGCAGATACGCAGTATTTT. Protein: CSTKKLAGARADTQYF.

CDR3 loop: CASSVGTEQFF. DNA for the CDR3: TGTGCCAGCAGCGTGGGGACCGAGCAGTTCTTC. This sequence joins TRBV7-3 and TRBJ2-1, with D possibly being TRBD1 or TRBD2 (5 bases each). CDR1 SGHTA and CDR2 FQGTGA come from the germline V gene. The length of the CDR3 is 11 residues. V gave up 5 bases and J gave up 10 bases, with 9 bases separating them.

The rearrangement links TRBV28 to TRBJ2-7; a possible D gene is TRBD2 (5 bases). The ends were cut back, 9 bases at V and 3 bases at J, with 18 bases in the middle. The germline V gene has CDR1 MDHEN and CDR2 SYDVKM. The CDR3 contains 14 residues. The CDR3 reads CASMSGTRDYEQYF. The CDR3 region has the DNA TGTGCCAGTATGAGCGGAACCCGCGACTACGAGCAGTACTTC.

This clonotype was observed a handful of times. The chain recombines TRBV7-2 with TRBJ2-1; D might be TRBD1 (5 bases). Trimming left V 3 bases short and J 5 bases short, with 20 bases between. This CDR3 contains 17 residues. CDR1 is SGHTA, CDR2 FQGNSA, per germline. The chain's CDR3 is CASSLNIPGKFNNEQFF. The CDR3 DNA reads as TGTGCCAGCAGCTTGAATATTCCAGGGAAATTCAACAATGAGCAGTTCTTC.

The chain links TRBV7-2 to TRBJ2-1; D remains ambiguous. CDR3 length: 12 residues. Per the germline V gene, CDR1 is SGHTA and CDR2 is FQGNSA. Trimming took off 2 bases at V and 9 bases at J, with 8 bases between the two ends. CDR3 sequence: CASSLSATEQFF. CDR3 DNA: TGTGCCAGCAGCTTAAGCGCCACTGAGCAGTTCTTC. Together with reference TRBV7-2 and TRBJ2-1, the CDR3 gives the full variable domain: GAGVSQSPSNKVTEKGKDVELRCDPISGHTALYWYRQSLGQGLEFLIYFQGNSAPDKSGLPSDRFSAERTGGSVSTLTIQRTQQEDSAVYLCASSLSATEQFFGPGTRLTVL.

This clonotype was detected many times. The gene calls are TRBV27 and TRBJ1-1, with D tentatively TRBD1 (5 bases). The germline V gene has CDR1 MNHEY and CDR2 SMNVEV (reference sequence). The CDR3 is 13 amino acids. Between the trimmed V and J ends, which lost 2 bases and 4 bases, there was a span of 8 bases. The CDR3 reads CASSLKGATEAFF. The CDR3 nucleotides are TGTGCCAGCAGTTTAAAAGGGGCCACTGAAGCTTTCTTT.

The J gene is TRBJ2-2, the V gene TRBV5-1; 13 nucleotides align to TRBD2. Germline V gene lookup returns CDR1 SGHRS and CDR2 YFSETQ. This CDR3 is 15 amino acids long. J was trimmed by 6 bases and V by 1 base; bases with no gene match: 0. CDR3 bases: TGCGCCAGCAGCTTGACTAGCGGGAGGGCCGGGGAGCTGTTTTTT. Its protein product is CASSLTSGRAGELFF.

The DNA of the CDR3 is TGCGCCAGCAGCCCGGACCCGACCCGGCGTGAGCAGTTCTTC. As protein: CASSPDPTRREQFF. The chain uses TRBV5-1 and TRBJ2-1; D ambiguous. Trimming stripped 4 bases from V and 9 bases from J, with 17 bases between. Germline V gene sequence: CDR1 SGHRS, CDR2 YFSETQ. The CDR3 consists of 14 residues.